This record looks at one TCR beta chain sequence and its context. Germline V CDR1 and CDR2: DFQATT, SNEGSKA (reference sequence). This CDR3 contains 14 residues. V lost 3 bases, J lost 3 bases, and 9 bases lay in between. One entry per CDR3 protein, called by TCRdb with MiXCR from the RT-PCR reads. The sample lists 650,000 to 800,000 distinct CDR3 sequences, 11% to 15% occurring once. The chain couples TRBV20-1 to TRBJ1-6; possible D gene TRBD1, 6 bases. The TCR sequence derives from a female donor in good health, serving as a healthy control. Material for sequencing was memory CD4+ T cells from blood. The CDR3 here is CSARDSNYNSPLHF. As DNA, the CDR3 is TGCAGTGCTAGGGACAGTAACTATAATTCACCCCTCCACTTT.